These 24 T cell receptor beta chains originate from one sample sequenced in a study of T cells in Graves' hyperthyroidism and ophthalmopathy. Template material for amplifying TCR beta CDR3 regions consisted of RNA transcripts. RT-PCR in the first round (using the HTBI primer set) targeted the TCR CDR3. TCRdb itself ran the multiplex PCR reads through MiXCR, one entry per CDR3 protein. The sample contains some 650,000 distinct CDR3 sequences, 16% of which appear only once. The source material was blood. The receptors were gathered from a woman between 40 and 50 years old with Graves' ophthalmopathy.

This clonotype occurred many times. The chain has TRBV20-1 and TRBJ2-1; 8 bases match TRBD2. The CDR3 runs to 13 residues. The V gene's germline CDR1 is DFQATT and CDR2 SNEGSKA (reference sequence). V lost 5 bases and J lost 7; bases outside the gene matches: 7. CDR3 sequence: CSAGGSGINEQFF. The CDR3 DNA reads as TGCAGTGCTGGGGGTAGCGGGATAAATGAGCAGTTCTTC.

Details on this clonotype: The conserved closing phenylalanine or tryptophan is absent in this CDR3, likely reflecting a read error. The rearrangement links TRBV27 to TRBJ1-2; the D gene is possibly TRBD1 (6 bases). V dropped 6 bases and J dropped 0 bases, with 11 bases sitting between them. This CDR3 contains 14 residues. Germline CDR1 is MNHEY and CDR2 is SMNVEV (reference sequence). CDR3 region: CASSQQGANYGYTL. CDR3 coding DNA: TGTGCCAGCAGCCAACAGGGAGCTAACTATGGCTACACCCTC.

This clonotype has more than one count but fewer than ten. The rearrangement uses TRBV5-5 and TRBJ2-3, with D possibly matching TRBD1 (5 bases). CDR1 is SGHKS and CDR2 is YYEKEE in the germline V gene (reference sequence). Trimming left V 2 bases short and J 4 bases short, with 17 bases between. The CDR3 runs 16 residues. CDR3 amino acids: CASSFRLGAQADTQYF. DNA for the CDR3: TGTGCCAGCAGCTTTCGGCTTGGGGCTCAGGCAGATACGCAGTATTTT.

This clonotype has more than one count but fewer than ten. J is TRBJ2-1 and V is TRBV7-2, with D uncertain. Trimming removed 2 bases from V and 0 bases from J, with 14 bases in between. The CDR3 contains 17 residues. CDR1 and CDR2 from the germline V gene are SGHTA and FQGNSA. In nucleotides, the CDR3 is TGTGCCAGCAGCTTACGGGCGATCGAAAGCTCCTACAATGAGCAGTTCTTC. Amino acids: CASSLRAIESSYNEQFF.

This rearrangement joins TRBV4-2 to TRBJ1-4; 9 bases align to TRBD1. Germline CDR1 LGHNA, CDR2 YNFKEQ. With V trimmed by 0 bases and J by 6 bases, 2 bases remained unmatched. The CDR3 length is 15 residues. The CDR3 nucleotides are TGTGCCAGCAGCCAAGAGACAGGGGGGTATGAAAAACTGTTTTTT. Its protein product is CASSQETGGYEKLFF.

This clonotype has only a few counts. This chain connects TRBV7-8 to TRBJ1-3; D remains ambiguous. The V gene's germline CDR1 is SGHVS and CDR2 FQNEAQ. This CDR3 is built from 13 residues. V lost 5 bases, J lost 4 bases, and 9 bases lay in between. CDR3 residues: CASSGGVGNTIYF. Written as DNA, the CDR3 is TGTGCCAGCAGCGGCGGGGTCGGAAACACCATATATTTT.

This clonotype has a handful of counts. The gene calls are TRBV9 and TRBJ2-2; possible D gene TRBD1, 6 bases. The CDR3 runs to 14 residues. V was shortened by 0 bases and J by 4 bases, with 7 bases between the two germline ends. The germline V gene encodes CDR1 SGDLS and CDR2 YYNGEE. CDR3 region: CASSVGGGTGELFF. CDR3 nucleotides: TGTGCCAGCAGCGTAGGAGGGGGCACCGGGGAGCTGTTTTTT.

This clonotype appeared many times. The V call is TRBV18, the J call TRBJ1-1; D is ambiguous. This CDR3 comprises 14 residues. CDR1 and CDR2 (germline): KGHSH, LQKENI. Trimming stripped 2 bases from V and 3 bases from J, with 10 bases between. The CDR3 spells CASSPYGSYTEAFF. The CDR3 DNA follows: TGTGCCAGCTCACCATATGGCTCGTACACTGAAGCTTTCTTT. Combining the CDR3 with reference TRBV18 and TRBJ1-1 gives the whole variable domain NAGVMQNPRHLVRRRGQEARLRCSPMKGHSHVYWYRQLPEEGLKFMVYLQKENIIDESGMPKERFSAEFPKEGPSILRIQQVVRGDSAAYFCASSPYGSYTEAFFGQGTRLTVV.

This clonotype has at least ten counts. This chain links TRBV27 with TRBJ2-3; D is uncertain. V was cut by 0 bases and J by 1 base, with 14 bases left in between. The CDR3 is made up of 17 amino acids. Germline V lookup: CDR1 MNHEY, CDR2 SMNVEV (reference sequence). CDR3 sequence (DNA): TGTGCCAGCAGTTTATCGATGGTTGGGATACGCACAGATACGCAGTATTTT. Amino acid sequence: CASSLSMVGIRTDTQYF.

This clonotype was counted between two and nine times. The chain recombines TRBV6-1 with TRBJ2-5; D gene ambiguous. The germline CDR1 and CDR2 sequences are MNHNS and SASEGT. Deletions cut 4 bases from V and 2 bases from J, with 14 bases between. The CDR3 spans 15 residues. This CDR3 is CASSGVKSGQETQYF. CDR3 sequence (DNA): TGTGCCAGCAGTGGAGTTAAGAGTGGTCAAGAGACCCAGTACTTC.

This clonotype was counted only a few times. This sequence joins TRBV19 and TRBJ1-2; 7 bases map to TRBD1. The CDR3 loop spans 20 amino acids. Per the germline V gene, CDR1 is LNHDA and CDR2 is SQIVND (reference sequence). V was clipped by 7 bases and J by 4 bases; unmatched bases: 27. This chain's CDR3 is CASTISTDLWTGSAGYGYTF. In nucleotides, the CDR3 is TGTGCCAGTACGATTTCTACTGATTTATGGACAGGCTCGGCCGGCTATGGCTACACCTTC. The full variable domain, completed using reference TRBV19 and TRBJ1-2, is DGGITQSPKYLFRKEGQNVTLSCEQNLNHDAMYWYRQDPGQGLRLIYYSQIVNDFQKGDIAEGYSVSREKKESFPLTVTSAQKNPTAFYLCASTISTDLWTGSAGYGYTFGSGTRLTVV.

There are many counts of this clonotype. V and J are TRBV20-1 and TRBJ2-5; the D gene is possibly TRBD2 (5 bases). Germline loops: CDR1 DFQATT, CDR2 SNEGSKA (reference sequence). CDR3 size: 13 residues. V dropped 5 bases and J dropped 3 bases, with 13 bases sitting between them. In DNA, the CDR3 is TGCAGTGCTCACGGGATCCCAGAAGAGACCCAGTACTTC. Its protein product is CSAHGIPEETQYF.

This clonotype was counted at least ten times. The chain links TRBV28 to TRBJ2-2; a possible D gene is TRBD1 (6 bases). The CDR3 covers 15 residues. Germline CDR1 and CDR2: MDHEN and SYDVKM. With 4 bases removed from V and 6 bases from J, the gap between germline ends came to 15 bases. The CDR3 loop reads CASSSPDRGAGELFF. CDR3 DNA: TGTGCCAGCAGTTCCCCGGACAGAGGCGCCGGGGAGCTGTTTTTT. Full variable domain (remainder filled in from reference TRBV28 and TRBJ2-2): DVKVTQSSRYLVKRTGEKVFLECVQDMDHENMFWYRQDPGLGLRLIYFSYDVKMKEKGDIPEGYSVSREKKERFSLILESASTNQTSMYLCASSSPDRGAGELFFGEGSRLTVL.

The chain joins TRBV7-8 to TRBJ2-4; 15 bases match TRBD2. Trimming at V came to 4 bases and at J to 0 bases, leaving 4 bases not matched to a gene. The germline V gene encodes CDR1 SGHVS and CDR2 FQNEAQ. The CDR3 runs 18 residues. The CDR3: CASSWTSGGGVAKNIQYF. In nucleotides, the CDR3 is TGTGCCAGCAGCTGGACTAGCGGGGGGGGCGTAGCCAAAAACATTCAGTACTTC.

This chain's CDR3 is CASSEAKHQPQHF. As DNA, the CDR3 is TGTGCCAGCAGTGAAGCCAAACATCAGCCCCAGCATTTT. The chain uses TRBV2 and TRBJ1-5; D is unresolved. V lost 0 bases to trimming and J lost 5 bases, with 5 bases between them. The germline V gene has CDR1 SNHLY and CDR2 FYNNEI. The CDR3 consists of 13 residues.

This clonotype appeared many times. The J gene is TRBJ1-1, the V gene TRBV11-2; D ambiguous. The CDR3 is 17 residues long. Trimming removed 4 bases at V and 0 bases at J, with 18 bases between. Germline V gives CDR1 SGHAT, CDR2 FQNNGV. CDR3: CASSSSGVTSMNTEAFF. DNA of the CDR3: TGTGCCAGCAGCTCCTCGGGAGTAACTTCTATGAACACTGAAGCTTTCTTT. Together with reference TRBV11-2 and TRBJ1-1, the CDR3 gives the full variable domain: EAGVAQSPRYKIIEKRQSVAFWCNPISGHATLYWYQQILGQGPKLLIQFQNNGVVDDSQLPKDRFSAERLKGVDSTLKIQPAKLEDSAVYLCASSSSGVTSMNTEAFFGQGTRLTVV.

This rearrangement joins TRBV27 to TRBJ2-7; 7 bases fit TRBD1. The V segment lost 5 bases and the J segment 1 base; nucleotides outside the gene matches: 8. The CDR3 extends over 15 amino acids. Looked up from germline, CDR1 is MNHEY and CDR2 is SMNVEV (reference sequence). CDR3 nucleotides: TGTGCCAGCAGTATCCATCCGGGACAGTCCTACGAGCAGTACTTC. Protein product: CASSIHPGQSYEQYF.

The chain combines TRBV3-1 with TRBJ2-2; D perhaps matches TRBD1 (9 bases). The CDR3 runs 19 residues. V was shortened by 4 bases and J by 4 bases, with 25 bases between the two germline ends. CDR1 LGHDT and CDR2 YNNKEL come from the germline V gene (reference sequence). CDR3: CASSRKGTGSGGTTGELFF. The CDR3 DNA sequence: TGTGCCAGCAGCCGGAAGGGGACAGGGAGCGGGGGCACCACCGGGGAGCTGTTTTTT.

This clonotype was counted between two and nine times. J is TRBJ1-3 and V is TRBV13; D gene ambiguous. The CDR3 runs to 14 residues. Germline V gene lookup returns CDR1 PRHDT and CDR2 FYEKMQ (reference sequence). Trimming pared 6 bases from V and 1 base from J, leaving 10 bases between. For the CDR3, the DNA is TGTGCCAGCAGACTTAGATTGTCTGGAAACACCATATATTTT. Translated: CASRLRLSGNTIYF.

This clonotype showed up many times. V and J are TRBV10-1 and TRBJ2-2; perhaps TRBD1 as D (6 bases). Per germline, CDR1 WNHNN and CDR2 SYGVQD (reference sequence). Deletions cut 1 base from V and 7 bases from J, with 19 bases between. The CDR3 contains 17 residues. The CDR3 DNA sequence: TGCGCCAGCAGTGAGTTACTACCGGGACATCCCGGCGGGGAGCTGTTTTTT. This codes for CASSELLPGHPGGELFF.

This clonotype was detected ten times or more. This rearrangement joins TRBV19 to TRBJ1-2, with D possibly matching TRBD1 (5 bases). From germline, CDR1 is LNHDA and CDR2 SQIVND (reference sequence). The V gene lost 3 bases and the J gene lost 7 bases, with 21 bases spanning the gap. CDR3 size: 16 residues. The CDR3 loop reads CASSMGPGIKGVGYTF. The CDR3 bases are TGTGCCAGTAGTATGGGACCCGGAATTAAAGGGGTTGGCTACACCTTC.

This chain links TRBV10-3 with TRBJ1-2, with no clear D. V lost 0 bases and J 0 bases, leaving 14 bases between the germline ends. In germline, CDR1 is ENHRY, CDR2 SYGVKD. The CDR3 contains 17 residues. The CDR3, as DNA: TGTGCCATCAGTGAGTCGCAGGTCTGGGTAGCTAACTATGGCTACACCTTC. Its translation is CAISESQVWVANYGYTF.

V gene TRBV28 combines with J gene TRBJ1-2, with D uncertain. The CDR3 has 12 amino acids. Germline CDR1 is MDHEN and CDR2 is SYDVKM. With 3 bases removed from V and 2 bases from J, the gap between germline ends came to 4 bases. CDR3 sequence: CASSLRNYGYTF. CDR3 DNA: TGTGCCAGCAGTTTGCGAAACTATGGCTACACCTTC.

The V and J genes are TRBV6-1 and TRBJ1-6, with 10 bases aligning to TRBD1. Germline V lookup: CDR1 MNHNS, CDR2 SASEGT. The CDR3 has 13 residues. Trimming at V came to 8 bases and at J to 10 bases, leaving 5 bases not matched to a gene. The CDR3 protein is CASLGQGGSPLHF. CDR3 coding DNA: TGTGCCAGCCTAGGACAGGGGGGATCACCCCTCCACTTT.